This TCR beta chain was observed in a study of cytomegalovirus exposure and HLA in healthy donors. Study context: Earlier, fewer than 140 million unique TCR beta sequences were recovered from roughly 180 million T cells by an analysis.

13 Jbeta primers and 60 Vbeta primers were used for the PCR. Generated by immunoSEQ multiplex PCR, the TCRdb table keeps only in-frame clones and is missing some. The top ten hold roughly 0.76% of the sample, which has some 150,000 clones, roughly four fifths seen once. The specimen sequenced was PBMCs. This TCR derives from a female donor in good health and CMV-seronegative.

CDR3 protein: CASKDNFKETQYF. The CDR3 DNA reads TGTGCCAGCAAGGACAATTTCAAGGAGACCCAGTACTTC. This chain uses TRBV28 with TRBJ2-5; D is possibly TRBD1 (5 bases). The CDR3 runs to 13 residues. The V gene lost 7 bases and the J gene lost 5 bases, with 14 bases spanning the gap. Looked up from germline, CDR1 is MDHEN and CDR2 is SYDVKM.